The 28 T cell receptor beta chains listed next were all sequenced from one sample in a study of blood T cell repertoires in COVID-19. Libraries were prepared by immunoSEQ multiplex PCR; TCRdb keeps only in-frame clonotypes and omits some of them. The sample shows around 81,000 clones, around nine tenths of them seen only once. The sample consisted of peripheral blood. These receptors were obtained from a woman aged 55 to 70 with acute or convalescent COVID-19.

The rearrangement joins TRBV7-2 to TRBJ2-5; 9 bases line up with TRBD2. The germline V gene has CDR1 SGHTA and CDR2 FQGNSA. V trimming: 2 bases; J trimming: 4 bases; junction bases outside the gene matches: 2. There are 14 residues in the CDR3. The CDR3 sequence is CASSLNSGRETQYF. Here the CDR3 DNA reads TGTGCCAGCAGCTTAAATAGCGGGAGAGAGACCCAGTACTTC.

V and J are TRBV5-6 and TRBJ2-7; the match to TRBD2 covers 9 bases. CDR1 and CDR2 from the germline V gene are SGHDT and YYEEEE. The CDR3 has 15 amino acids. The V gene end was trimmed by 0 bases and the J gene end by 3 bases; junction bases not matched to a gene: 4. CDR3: CASSLGLAGLYEQYF. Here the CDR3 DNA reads TGTGCCAGCAGCTTGGGGCTAGCGGGGCTCTACGAGCAGTACTTC.

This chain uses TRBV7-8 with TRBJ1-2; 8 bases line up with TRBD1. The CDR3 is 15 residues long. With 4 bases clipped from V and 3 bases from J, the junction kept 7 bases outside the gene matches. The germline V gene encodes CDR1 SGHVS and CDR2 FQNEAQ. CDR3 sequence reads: CASSSRDRSYYGYTF. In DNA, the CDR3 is TGTGCCAGCAGCTCCAGGGACAGGTCTTACTATGGCTACACCTTC.

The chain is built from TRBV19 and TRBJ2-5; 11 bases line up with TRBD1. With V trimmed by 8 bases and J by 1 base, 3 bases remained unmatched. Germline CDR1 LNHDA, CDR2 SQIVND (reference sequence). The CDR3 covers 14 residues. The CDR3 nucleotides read TGTGCCAGTGGGGGACAGGGGGTCCAAGAGACCCAGTACTTC. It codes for CASGGQGVQETQYF.

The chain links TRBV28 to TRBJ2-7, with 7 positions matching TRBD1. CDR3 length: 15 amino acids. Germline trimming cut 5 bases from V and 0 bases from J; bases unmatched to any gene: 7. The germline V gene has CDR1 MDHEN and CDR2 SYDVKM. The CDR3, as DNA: TGTGCCAGCAGTGAAATACAGGGGAGCTCCTACGAGCAGTACTTC. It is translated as CASSEIQGSSYEQYF.

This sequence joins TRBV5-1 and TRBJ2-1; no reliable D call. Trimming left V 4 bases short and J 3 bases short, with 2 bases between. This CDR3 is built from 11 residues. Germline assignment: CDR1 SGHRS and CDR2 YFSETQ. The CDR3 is CASSRYNEQFF. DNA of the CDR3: TGCGCCAGCAGCCGCTACAATGAGCAGTTCTTC.

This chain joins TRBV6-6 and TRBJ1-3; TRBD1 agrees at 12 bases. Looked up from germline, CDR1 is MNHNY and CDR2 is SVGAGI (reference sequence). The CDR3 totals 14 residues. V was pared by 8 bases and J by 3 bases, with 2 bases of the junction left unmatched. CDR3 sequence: CASGDRGLGNTIYF. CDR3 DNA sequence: TGTGCCAGCGGGGACAGGGGGCTTGGAAACACCATATATTTT.

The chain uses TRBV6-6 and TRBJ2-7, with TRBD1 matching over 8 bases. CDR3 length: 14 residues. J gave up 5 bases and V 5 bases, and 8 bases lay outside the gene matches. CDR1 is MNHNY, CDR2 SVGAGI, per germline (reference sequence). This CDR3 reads CASSHGQGPNEQYF. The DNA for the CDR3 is TGTGCCAGCAGTCATGGACAGGGCCCCAACGAGCAGTACTTC.

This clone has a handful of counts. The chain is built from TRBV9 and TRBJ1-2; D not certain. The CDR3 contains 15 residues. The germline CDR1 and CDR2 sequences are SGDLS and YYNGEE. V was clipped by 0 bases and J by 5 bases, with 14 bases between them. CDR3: CASSVGIGREYGYTF. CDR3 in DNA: TGTGCCAGCAGCGTAGGAATAGGGAGAGAATATGGCTACACCTTC.

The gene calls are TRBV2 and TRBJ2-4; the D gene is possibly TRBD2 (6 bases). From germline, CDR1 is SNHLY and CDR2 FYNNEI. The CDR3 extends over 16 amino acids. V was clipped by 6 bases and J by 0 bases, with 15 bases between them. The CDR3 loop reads CASRRDGAIAKNIQYF. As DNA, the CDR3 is TGTGCCAGCAGGCGGGACGGGGCGATAGCCAAAAACATTCAGTACTTC.

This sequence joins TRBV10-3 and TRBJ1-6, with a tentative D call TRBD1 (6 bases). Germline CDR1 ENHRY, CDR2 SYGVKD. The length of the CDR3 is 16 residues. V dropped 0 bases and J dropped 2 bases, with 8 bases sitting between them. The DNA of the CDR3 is TGTGCCATCAGTGAGTCGCAGGGGCCCTATAATTCACCCCTCCACTTT. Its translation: CAISESQGPYNSPLHF.

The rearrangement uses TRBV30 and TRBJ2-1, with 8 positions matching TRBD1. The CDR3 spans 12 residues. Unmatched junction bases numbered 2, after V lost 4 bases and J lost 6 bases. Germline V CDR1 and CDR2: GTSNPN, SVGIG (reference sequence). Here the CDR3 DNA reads TGTGCCTGGACGACAGGGGCCAATGAGCAGTTCTTC. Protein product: CAWTTGANEQFF.

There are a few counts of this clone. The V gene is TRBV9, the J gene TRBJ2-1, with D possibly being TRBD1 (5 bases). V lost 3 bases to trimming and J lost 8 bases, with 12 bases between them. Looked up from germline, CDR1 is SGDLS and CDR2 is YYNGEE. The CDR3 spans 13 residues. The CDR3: CASSASGLDEQFF. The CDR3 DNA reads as TGTGCCAGCAGCGCCTCAGGGTTGGATGAGCAGTTCTTC.

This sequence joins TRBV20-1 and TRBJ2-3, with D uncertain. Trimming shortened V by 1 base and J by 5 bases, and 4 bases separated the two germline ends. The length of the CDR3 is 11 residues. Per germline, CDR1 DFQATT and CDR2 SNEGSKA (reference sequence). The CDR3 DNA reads TGCAGTGCTAGAGTCCTAGATACGCAGTATTTT. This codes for CSARVLDTQYF.

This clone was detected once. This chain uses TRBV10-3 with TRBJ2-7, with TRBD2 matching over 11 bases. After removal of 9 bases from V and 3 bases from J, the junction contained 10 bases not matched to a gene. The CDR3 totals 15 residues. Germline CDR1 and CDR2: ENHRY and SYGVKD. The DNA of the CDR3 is TGTGCCATAGCCCTGGGACTAGCGGAAGACTACGAGCAGTACTTC. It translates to CAIALGLAEDYEQYF.

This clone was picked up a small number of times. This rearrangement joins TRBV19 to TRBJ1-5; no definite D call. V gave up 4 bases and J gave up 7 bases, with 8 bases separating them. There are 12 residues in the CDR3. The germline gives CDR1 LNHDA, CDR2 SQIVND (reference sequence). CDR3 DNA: TGTGCCAGTAGTACGGGATGGCAGCCCCAGCATTTT. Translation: CASSTGWQPQHF.

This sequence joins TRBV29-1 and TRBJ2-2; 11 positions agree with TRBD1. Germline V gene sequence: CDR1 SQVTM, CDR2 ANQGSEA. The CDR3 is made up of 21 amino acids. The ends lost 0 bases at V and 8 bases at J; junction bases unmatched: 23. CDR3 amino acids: CSVEDRVFGQGATSGFGELFF. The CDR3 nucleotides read TGCAGCGTTGAAGATCGAGTTTTTGGACAGGGGGCTACTTCGGGGTTTGGGGAGCTGTTTTTT.

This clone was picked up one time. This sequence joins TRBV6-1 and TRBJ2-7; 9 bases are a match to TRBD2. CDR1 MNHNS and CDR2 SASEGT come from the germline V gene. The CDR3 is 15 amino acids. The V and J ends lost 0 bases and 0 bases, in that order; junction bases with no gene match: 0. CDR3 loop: CASSEASGSSYEQYF. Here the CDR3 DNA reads TGTGCCAGCAGTGAAGCTAGCGGGAGCTCCTACGAGCAGTACTTC.

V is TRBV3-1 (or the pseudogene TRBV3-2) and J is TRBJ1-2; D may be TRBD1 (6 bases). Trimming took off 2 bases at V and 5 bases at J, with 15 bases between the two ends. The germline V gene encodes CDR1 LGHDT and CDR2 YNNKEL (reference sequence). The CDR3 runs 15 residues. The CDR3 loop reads CASSQPRTGIYGYTF. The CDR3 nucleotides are TGTGCCAGCAGCCAACCCAGAACAGGGATTTATGGCTACACCTTC.

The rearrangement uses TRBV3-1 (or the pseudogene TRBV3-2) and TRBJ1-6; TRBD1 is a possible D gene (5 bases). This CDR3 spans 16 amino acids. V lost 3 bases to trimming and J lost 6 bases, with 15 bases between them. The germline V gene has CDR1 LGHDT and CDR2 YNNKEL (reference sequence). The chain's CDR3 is CASSHGGEASNSPLHF. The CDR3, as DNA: TGTGCCAGCAGCCACGGGGGGGAAGCTTCTAATTCACCCCTCCACTTT.

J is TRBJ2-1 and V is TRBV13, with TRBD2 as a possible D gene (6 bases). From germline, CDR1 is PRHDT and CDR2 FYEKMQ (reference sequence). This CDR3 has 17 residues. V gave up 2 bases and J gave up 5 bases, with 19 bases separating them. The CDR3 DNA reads TGTGCCAGCAGCTTAATTCGGGGGTACGATCTGGACAATGAGCAGTTCTTC. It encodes CASSLIRGYDLDNEQFF. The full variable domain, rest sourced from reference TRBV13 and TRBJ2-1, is AAGVIQSPRHLIKEKRETATLKCYPIPRHDTVYWYQQGPGQDPQFLISFYEKMQSDKGSIPDRFSAQQFSDYHSELNMSSLELGDSALYFCASSLIRGYDLDNEQFFGPGTRLTVL.

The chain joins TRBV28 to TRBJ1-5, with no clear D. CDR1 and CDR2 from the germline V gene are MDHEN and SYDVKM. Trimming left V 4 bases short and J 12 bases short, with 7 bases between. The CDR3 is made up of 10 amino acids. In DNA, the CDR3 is TGTGCCAGCAGTTCCTGGAGCCAGCATTTT. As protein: CASSSWSQHF.

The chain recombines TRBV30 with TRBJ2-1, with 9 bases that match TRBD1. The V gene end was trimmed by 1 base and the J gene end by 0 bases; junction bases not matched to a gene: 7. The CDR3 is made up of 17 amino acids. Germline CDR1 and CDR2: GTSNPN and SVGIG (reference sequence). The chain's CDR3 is CAWSAGQGTTSYNEQFF. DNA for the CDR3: TGTGCCTGGAGTGCGGGACAGGGAACAACCTCCTACAATGAGCAGTTCTTC. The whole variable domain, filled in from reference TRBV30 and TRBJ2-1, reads SQTIHQWPATLVQPVGSPLSLECTVEGTSNPNLYWYRQAAGRGLQLLFYSVGIGQISSEVPQNLSASRPQDRQFILSSKKLLLSDSGFYLCAWSAGQGTTSYNEQFFGPGTRLTVL.

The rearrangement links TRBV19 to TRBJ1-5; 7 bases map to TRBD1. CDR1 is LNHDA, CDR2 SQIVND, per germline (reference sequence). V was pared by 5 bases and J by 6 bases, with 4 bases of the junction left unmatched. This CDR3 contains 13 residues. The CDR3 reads CASSPGTVQPQHF. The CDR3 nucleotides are TGTGCCAGTAGTCCTGGGACAGTTCAGCCCCAGCATTTT.

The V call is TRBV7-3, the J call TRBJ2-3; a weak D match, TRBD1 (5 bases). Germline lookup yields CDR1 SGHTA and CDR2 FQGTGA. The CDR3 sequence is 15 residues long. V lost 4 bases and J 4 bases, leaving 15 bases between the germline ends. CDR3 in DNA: TGTGCCAGCAGCTACACGACAGATCTTGCAGATACGCAGTATTTT. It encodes CASSYTTDLADTQYF.

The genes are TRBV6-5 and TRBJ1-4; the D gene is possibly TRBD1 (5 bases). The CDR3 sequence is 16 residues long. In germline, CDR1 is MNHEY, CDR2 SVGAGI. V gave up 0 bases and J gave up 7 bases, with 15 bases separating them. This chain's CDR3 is CASSYSTWGRGEKLFF. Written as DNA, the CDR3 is TGTGCCAGCAGTTACTCGACCTGGGGCAGAGGTGAAAAACTGTTTTTT.

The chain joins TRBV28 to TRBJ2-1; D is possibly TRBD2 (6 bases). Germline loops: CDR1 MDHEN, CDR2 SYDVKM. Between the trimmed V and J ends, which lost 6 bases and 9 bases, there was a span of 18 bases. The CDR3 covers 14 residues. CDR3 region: CASSTKEGVGEQFF. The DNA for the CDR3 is TGTGCCAGCAGCACCAAGGAGGGAGTCGGTGAGCAGTTCTTC.

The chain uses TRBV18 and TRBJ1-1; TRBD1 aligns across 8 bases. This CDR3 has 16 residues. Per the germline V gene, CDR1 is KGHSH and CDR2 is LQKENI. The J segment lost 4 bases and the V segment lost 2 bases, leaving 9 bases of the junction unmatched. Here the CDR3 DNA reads TGTGCCAGCTCACCAGCAGGGGGCGAGTTCGGCACTGAAGCTTTCTTT. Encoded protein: CASSPAGGEFGTEAFF.